This is a list of T cell receptor beta chains from one sample in a study of cytomegalovirus exposure and HLA in healthy donors. Libraries were prepared by immunoSEQ multiplex PCR; TCRdb keeps only in-frame clonotypes and omits some of them. The table lists about 190,000 clones, less than 85% of them singletons, with roughly 0.7% in the top ten. Source material: PBMCs. The receptors derive from a boy between 10 and 17 years old in good health and CMV-seronegative. The CDR3 runs from the conserved cysteine through the conserved F or W. Each record gives: D gene, clone size, V gene, J gene, CDR3 protein, CDR3 DNA. The D gene is left open where the match is weak. Size tells how often a clone was seen (once, few, many) or the class of an expanded clone, and some rows leave it out.

-	-	TRBV25-1	TRBJ1-6	CASNRALNSPLHF	TGTGCCAGCAACAGGGCTTTGAATTCACCCCTCCACTTT
-	-	TRBV5-6	TRBJ1-2	CASSFDTRLPTF	TGTGCCAGCAGCTTCGACACCCGATTACCTACCTTC
TRBD1	-	TRBV10-3	TRBJ2-7	CAIRGDRGPNEQYF	TGTGCCATCAGAGGGGACAGGGGACCCAACGAGCAGTACTTC
-	-	TRBV9	TRBJ1-1	CASSVVGGSTEAFF	TGTGCCAGCAGCGTAGTAGGAGGAAGTACTGAAGCTTTCTTT
TRBD1	-	TRBV6-6	TRBJ2-3	CASSYPQGARDTQYF	TGTGCCAGCAGTTACCCTCAGGGGGCAAGAGATACGCAGTATTTT
-	once	TRBV19	TRBJ1-1	CASSTSRRSKNTEAFF	TGTGCCAGTAGTACCTCCAGGCGCAGTAAGAACACTGAAGCTTTCTTT
-	-	TRBV5-1	TRBJ2-6	CASSFSGYSGANVLTF	TGCGCCAGCAGCTTCTCAGGGTACTCTGGGGCCAACGTCCTGACTTTC
-	-	TRBV27	TRBJ2-2	CASSVHALTGELFF	TGTGCCAGCAGTGTACACGCCTTGACCGGGGAGCTGTTTTTT
-	-	TRBV29-1	TRBJ2-2	CSVGGESPNTGELFF	TGCAGCGTTGGGGGGGAGTCCCCGAACACCGGGGAGCTGTTTTTT
-	few	TRBV7-2	TRBJ1-3	CASSLKRSGNTIYF	TGTGCCAGCAGCTTAAAGCGCTCTGGAAACACCATATATTTT
-	-	TRBV30	TRBJ1-1	CAWNGGFITEAFF	TGTGCCTGGAATGGGGGCTTTATCACTGAAGCTTTCTTT
-	-	TRBV9	TRBJ1-4	CASSEGPQQGSREKLFF	TGTGCCAGCAGCGAGGGACCACAACAGGGTAGCAGGGAAAAACTGTTTTTT
-	-	TRBV7-9	TRBJ2-7	CSSSLVREIRHF	TGTTCCAGCAGCTTAGTCCGGGAGATTCGGCACTTC
-	-	TRBV4-3	TRBJ2-5	CASSRREQETQYF	TGCGCCAGCAGCCGCAGGGAACAAGAGACCCAGTACTTC
-	-	TRBV7-2	TRBJ2-3	CASSSPTPGADTQYF	TGTGCCAGCAGCTCGCCTACGCCAGGCGCTGATACGCAGTATTTT
TRBD1	-	TRBV5-1	TRBJ2-7	CASSPLPGTGKGEQYF	TGCGCCAGCAGCCCGCTCCCCGGGACAGGGAAGGGCGAGCAGTACTTC
TRBD2	-	TRBV27	TRBJ2-3	CASSLGLAGGTDTQYF	TGTGCCAGCAGTTTGGGACTAGCGGGGGGCACAGATACGCAGTATTTT
TRBD1	once	TRBV6-5	TRBJ2-5	CASRRTGEETQYF	TGTGCCAGCAGGAGGACAGGCGAAGAGACCCAGTACTTC
TRBD1	once	TRBV4-1	TRBJ1-3	CASSQAWTGAFSGNTIYF	TGCGCCAGCAGCCAAGCGTGGACAGGGGCCTTCTCTGGAAACACCATATATTTT
-	-	TRBV27	TRBJ1-2	CASSLSMREYGYTF	TGTGCCAGCAGTTTAAGTATGCGGGAATATGGCTACACCTTC
-	-	TRBV18	TRBJ2-3	CASSPSSGGDTQYF	TGTGCCAGCTCACCCTCCTCAGGGGGGGATACGCAGTATTTT
-	-	TRBV9	TRBJ1-1	CASSVGIGYDTEAFF	TGTGCCAGCAGCGTAGGGATCGGGTATGACACTGAAGCTTTCTTT
TRBD1	once	TRBV18	TRBJ2-3	CASSPTLDRATDTQYF	TGTGCCAGCTCACCGACTTTAGACAGGGCGACAGATACGCAGTATTTT
TRBD2	-	TRBV5-4	TRBJ2-7	CASSPPPGGNTYEQYF	TGTGCCAGCAGCCCCCCCCCGGGGGGAAATACCTACGAGCAGTACTTC
-	-	TRBV9	TRBJ2-1	CASTNLGSSSYNEQFF	TGTGCCAGCACCAACCTTGGCTCAAGCTCCTACAATGAGCAGTTCTTC
TRBD1	-	TRBV30	TRBJ1-1	CAWSSDRDLLYTEAFF	TGTGCCTGGAGCTCCGACAGGGATCTGTTATATACTGAAGCTTTCTTT
TRBD1	once	TRBV7-2	TRBJ1-1	CASSPRQGYTEAFF	TGTGCCAGCAGCCCCCGACAGGGGTACACTGAAGCTTTCTTT
-	-	TRBV10-3	TRBJ1-2	CAISRQDGYTF	TGTGCCATCAGCAGACAGGATGGCTACACCTTC
TRBD2	few	TRBV4-3	TRBJ2-2	CASSQDLWLAGGNTGELFF	TGCGCCAGCAGCCAAGATCTCTGGCTAGCGGGAGGGAACACCGGGGAGCTGTTTTTT
-	-	TRBV7-9	TRBJ1-1	CASSWWGGTRNTEAFF	TGTGCCAGCAGCTGGTGGGGTGGCACTAGGAACACTGAAGCTTTCTTT
-	-	TRBV5-4	TRBJ1-5	CASSYQGSQPQHF	TGTGCCAGCAGCTACCAGGGAAGTCAGCCCCAGCATTTT
TRBD1	-	TRBV7-6	TRBJ1-2	CASSSRDSYGYTF	TGTGCCAGCAGCTCTCGGGACAGCTATGGCTACACCTTC
TRBD1	-	TRBV7-9	TRBJ1-4	CASSPGTDEKLFF	TGTGCCAGCAGCCCAGGGACAGATGAAAAACTGTTTTTT
-	-	TRBV29-1	TRBJ1-5	CSQLRAPSSPCGNQPQHF	TGCAGCCAGTTGAGGGCACCCTCCTCACCCTGTGGCAATCAGCCCCAGCATTTT
-	-	TRBV5-6	TRBJ1-5	CASSLVQGRDQPQHF	TGTGCCAGCAGCTTGGTACAGGGTAGGGATCAGCCCCAGCATTTT
-	-	TRBV2	TRBJ2-7	CASSKGGTPGYEQYF	TGTGCCAGCAGTAAAGGGGGGACACCGGGTTACGAGCAGTACTTC
TRBD1	once	TRBV10-3	TRBJ2-7	CAISHRDRPYEQYF	TGTGCCATCAGTCACCGGGACAGGCCCTACGAGCAGTACTTC
TRBD1	-	TRBV6-5	TRBJ2-3	CASSPGQGAVDTQYF	TGTGCCAGCAGCCCGGGACAGGGGGCGGTAGATACGCAGTATTTT
-	-	TRBV4-1	TRBJ2-7	CASSQGLTGYYEQYF	TGCGCCAGCAGCCAAGGGTTAACAGGGTACTACGAGCAGTACTTC
-	-	TRBV7-9	TRBJ1-3	CASSLEAGRSGNTIYF	TGTGCCAGCAGCTTAGAGGCAGGGCGCTCTGGAAACACCATATATTTT
TRBD2	few	TRBV9	TRBJ2-2	CASSPRLAGDTGELFF	TGTGCCAGCAGCCCTCGACTAGCGGGAGACACCGGGGAGCTGTTTTTT
TRBD1	-	TRBV4-2	TRBJ2-5	CASSRGTGGSETQYF	TGTGCCAGCAGCCGAGGGACAGGGGGCTCGGAGACCCAGTACTTC
-	-	TRBV9	TRBJ1-1	CASSVEENTEAFF	TGTGCCAGCAGCGTCGAGGAGAACACTGAAGCTTTCTTT
-	-	TRBV6-1	TRBJ2-3	CASRTGVSTDTQYF	TGTGCCAGCAGGACAGGAGTCTCCACAGATACGCAGTATTTT
-	-	TRBV30	TRBJ2-1	CAWAKTEPVEGDEQFF	TGTGCCTGGGCGAAAACGGAGCCAGTTGAAGGGGATGAGCAGTTCTTC
-	-	TRBV6-1	TRBJ2-2	CASSEVGSASGGELFF	TGTGCCAGCAGTGAAGTCGGGTCTGCATCCGGCGGGGAGCTGTTTTTT
TRBD2	-	TRBV5-1	TRBJ2-1	CASSYRTSGRASYNEQFF	TGCGCCAGCAGCTACCGGACTAGCGGGAGGGCCTCCTACAATGAGCAGTTCTTC
-	-	TRBV10-1	TRBJ2-7	CASSEPGAYEQYF	TGCGCCAGCAGTGAACCAGGGGCCTACGAGCAGTACTTC
-	-	TRBV30	TRBJ2-7	CAWTTFGQRPAYEQYF	TGTGCCTGGACCACCTTCGGACAGAGGCCTGCCTACGAGCAGTACTTC
TRBD1	-	TRBV7-2	TRBJ1-6	CASSLGPGGNSPLHF	TGTGCCAGCAGCTTAGGTCCAGGGGGGAATTCACCCCTCCACTTT
TRBD2	-	TRBV7-9	TRBJ2-7	CASASGGPYEQYF	TGTGCCAGCGCTAGCGGGGGGCCCTACGAGCAGTACTTC
TRBD2	-	TRBV7-3	TRBJ2-1	CASSRVAGGNNEQFF	TGTGCCAGCAGCCGCGTAGCGGGAGGGAACAATGAGCAGTTCTTC
TRBD1	-	TRBV5-1	TRBJ2-3	CASSLGLTGGADTQYF	TGCGCCAGCAGCTTGGGCTTGACAGGGGGCGCGGATACGCAGTATTTT
-	-	TRBV7-3	TRBJ1-1	CASSLTGENTEAFF	TGTGCCAGCAGCTTGACAGGAGAGAACACTGAAGCTTTCTTT
-	few	TRBV7-2	TRBJ2-1	CASSFSARASSSYNEQFF	TGTGCCAGCAGCTTCTCCGCGAGGGCCTCGAGCTCCTACAATGAGCAGTTCTTC
-	-	TRBV7-3	TRBJ2-7	CASILGGRVAYEQYF	TGTGCCAGCATCTTAGGTGGCAGGGTGGCGTACGAGCAGTACTTC
-	few	TRBV30	TRBJ1-2	CALYSGTNDYGYTF	TGTGCCTTATATTCCGGGACAAACGACTATGGCTACACCTTC
-	once	TRBV9	TRBJ2-2	CASSVVGTGELFF	TGTGCCAGCAGCGTAGTCGGGACCGGGGAGCTGTTTTTT